One sample yielded the 2 T cell receptor beta chains listed below, sequenced in a study of CD8 T cells in Susac syndrome. Random hexamers primed reverse transcription of about 0.5 to 1 ug RNA. TCRdb re-analysed the immunoSEQ multiplex PCR reads in MiXCR, keeping a single row per CDR3 protein. The repertoire includes around 160,000 distinct CDR3 sequences, 85% to 95% of them detected once, and 0.13% sits in the top ten. Material: CD4+ T cells from PBMCs. The receptors were sampled from a human donor in good health.

The V and J genes are TRBV9 and TRBJ2-3, with 8 bases identical to TRBD2. The V and J ends lost 4 bases and 3 bases, in that order; junction bases with no gene match: 10. Germline CDR1 is SGDLS and CDR2 is YYNGEE. The CDR3 extends over 16 amino acids. CDR3 DNA sequence: TGTGCCAGCAGCCTCCGGGGGGGCCTGAGTACAGATACGCAGTATTTT. Its protein product is CASSLRGGLSTDTQYF.

This clonotype was seen a few times. The genes are TRBV7-3 and TRBJ2-3; no clear D. This CDR3 comprises 13 residues. The germline gives CDR1 SGHTA, CDR2 FQGTGA. The germline V and J ends were trimmed by 3 bases and 0 bases, with 4 bases remaining between them. The CDR3 region is CASSFVSTDTQYF. CDR3 coding DNA: TGTGCCAGCAGCTTTGTTAGCACAGATACGCAGTATTTT.